This passage covers 14 T cell receptor beta chains from one sample sequenced in a study of T cell repertoires in cytomegalovirus infection. TCRdb passed the reads through MiXCR, listing each CDR3 protein once. The sample lists some 240,000 distinct CDR3 sequences, approximately 15% occurring once. The material sequenced was CD8+ T cells from PBMCs. The receptors shown here come from a human donor in good health (CMV status not recorded). Some clones in this sample may be carry-over from other donors' samples.

The chain is built from TRBV6-2 or TRBV6-3 and TRBJ1-6; tentative D call: TRBD1 (5 bases). Germline lookup yields CDR1 MNHEY and CDR2 SVGEGT. Trimming shortened V by 8 bases and J by 0 bases, and 17 bases separated the two germline ends. The CDR3 length is 17 residues. CDR3 bases: TGTGCCAGCTTGCCCGGGACGGCGAGCTCCTATAATTCACCCCTCCACTTT. This codes for CASLPGTASSYNSPLHF.

This clonotype has a handful of counts. The chain links TRBV20-1 to TRBJ2-7, with TRBD1 identical over 9 bases. Germline values: CDR1 DFQATT, CDR2 SNEGSKA (reference sequence). Losses at the gene ends were 5 bases for V and 6 bases for J; bases not matched to a gene: 8. This CDR3 is 13 amino acids long. CDR3 residues: CSALDRGVGEQYF. The CDR3 DNA reads TGCAGTGCTTTAGACAGGGGGGTGGGCGAGCAGTACTTC.

This clonotype appeared many times. The chain couples TRBV2 to TRBJ2-7, with 9 bases identical to TRBD1. V dropped 7 bases and J dropped 2; count of bases not matched to a gene: 9. CDR3 length equals 15 residues. CDR1 is SNHLY and CDR2 is FYNNEI in the germline V gene. The CDR3 sequence is CASIPRGTGTYEQYF. For the CDR3, the DNA is TGTGCCAGCATCCCCCGGGGGACAGGGACCTACGAGCAGTACTTC.

V usage is TRBV10-2 and J usage is TRBJ2-3, with TRBD2 as a possible D gene (6 bases). This CDR3 is built from 16 residues. V was clipped by 7 bases and J by 5 bases, with 22 bases between them. In germline, CDR1 is WSHSY, CDR2 SAAADI. CDR3 sequence reads: CASTSVRRAVQDTQYF. The CDR3 nucleotides read TGCGCCAGCACCTCGGTTCGGAGGGCTGTACAAGATACGCAGTATTTT.

This clonotype was seen many times. The chain combines TRBV7-6 with TRBJ2-7; D is unclear. CDR3 size: 15 residues. V was trimmed by 5 bases and J by 2 bases, leaving 16 bases between them. Germline CDR1 reads SGHVS; CDR2 reads FNYEAQ. The CDR3 bases are TGTGCCAGCAGCCCCTCCGGCGGACCCGCCTACGAGCAGTACTTC. This encodes CASSPSGGPAYEQYF.

This chain connects TRBV6-2 or TRBV6-3 to TRBJ2-5; possibly TRBD1 for D (5 bases). The CDR3 contains 15 residues. With 4 bases removed from V and 1 base from J, the gap between germline ends came to 13 bases. CDR1 and CDR2 (germline): MNHEY, SVGEGT. The CDR3 coding sequence is TGTGCCAGCAGTTCGCTAGGGGCCGGCCAAGAGACCCAGTACTTC. Its translation: CASSSLGAGQETQYF.

Only a few counts were recorded for this clonotype. The gene calls are TRBV7-9 and TRBJ1-2; 7 bases line up with TRBD1. This CDR3 is 15 amino acids long. CDR1 and CDR2 (germline): SEHNR, FQNEAQ (reference sequence). The V segment lost 1 base and the J segment 0 bases; nucleotides outside the gene matches: 2. CDR3 residues: CASSLGQGSNYGYTF. Here the CDR3 DNA reads TGTGCCAGCAGCTTAGGACAGGGCTCTAACTATGGCTACACCTTC. Variable domain in full (rest from reference TRBV7-9 and TRBJ1-2): DTGVSQNPRHKITKRGQNVTFRCDPISEHNRLYWYRQTLGQGPEFLTYFQNEAQLEKSRLLSDRFSAERPKGSFSTLEIQRTEQGDSAMYLCASSLGQGSNYGYTFGSGTRLTVV.

Many counts were recorded for this clonotype. The chain is built from TRBV7-2 and TRBJ2-7; 8 bases map to TRBD2. Germline CDR1 reads SGHTA; CDR2 reads FQGNSA. CDR3 length equals 15 residues. V lost 2 bases and J lost 0; bases outside the gene matches: 3. The CDR3 DNA reads TGTGCCAGCAGCTTACTCAGCGGGGGCTCCTACGAGCAGTACTTC. Protein sequence: CASSLLSGGSYEQYF.

The rearrangement uses TRBV7-6 and TRBJ2-1; the match to TRBD2 covers 7 bases. Germline V gene data show CDR1 as SGHVS and CDR2 as FNYEAQ. The V gene end was trimmed by 3 bases and the J gene end by 1 base; junction bases not matched to a gene: 3. The CDR3 spans 15 residues. In DNA, the CDR3 is TGTGCCAGCAGCTTTTCTAGCGGATCCTACAATGAGCAGTTCTTC. This encodes CASSFSSGSYNEQFF. Full variable domain (outside the CDR3, taken from reference TRBV7-6 and TRBJ2-1): GAGVSQSPRYKVTKRGQDVALRCDPISGHVSLYWYRQALGQGPEFLTYFNYEAQQDKSGLPNDRFSAERPEGSISTLTIQRTEQRDSAMYRCASSFSSGSYNEQFFGPGTRLTVL.

V and J are TRBV7-9 and TRBJ1-2; 10 nucleotides match TRBD1. Germline V lookup: CDR1 SEHNR, CDR2 FQNEAQ (reference sequence). This CDR3 is 14 amino acids long. V lost 2 bases to trimming and J lost 8 bases; unmatched junction nucleotides: 5. The CDR3 loop reads CASSLNDRGRGYTF. CDR3 sequence (DNA): TGTGCCAGCAGCTTAAATGACAGGGGGCGCGGCTACACCTTC.

The sample holds many counts of this clonotype. The chain couples TRBV12-3 or TRBV12-4 to TRBJ2-5; weak D call: TRBD2 (6 bases). CDR3 length: 14 residues. The V gene lost 2 bases and the J gene lost 5 bases, with 12 bases spanning the gap. The CDR3 is CASSLSGLAETQYF. For the CDR3, the DNA is TGTGCCAGCAGTTTAAGTGGTCTAGCGGAGACCCAGTACTTC.

This clonotype showed up just a few times. This sequence joins TRBV4-1 and TRBJ1-3; D is unclear. Trimming cost V 1 base and J 0 bases, with 10 bases left between them. The CDR3 contains 16 residues. CDR1 is MGHRA and CDR2 is YSYEKL in the germline V gene. CDR3 residues: CASSQVVRSSGNTIYF. The CDR3, as DNA: TGCGCCAGCAGCCAAGTGGTCCGGAGCTCTGGAAACACCATATATTTT.

This clonotype was counted only a few times. The J gene is TRBJ2-1, the V gene TRBV20-1; TRBD1 matches 9 bases. V shed 2 bases and J 4 bases; nucleotides not matched to a gene: 21. The CDR3 contains 20 residues. Germline-derived CDR1 and CDR2 are DFQATT and SNEGSKA (reference sequence). The CDR3 is CSARLDRDRARWGEYNEQFF. The CDR3 nucleotides are TGCAGTGCTAGACTAGACCGGGACAGGGCTAGGTGGGGCGAGTACAATGAGCAGTTCTTC.

This clonotype was found a few times. V and J are TRBV5-1 and TRBJ1-1, with 9 bases lining up with TRBD1. V shed 0 bases, J shed 6 bases, and the junction held 15 bases outside the gene matches. Looked up from germline, CDR1 is SGHRS and CDR2 is YFSETQ. There are 18 residues in the CDR3. Here the CDR3 reads CASSLGIRDREGRPEAFF. The CDR3 coding sequence is TGCGCCAGCAGCTTGGGTATCCGGGACAGGGAAGGCCGTCCTGAAGCTTTCTTT.